The sequence of this TCR beta chain was determined in a study of long-term antiretroviral therapy in people with HIV. The samples comprised roughly 1-10 million cryopreserved PBMC ahead of DNA extraction. General study points: Patients on ART gained diversity, which nonetheless stayed below transplant donor controls. Someone took the blood between about 2004 and 2018, maybe while older ART regimens were in use. Narrower CDR3 length ranges marked HIV repertoires relative to controls.

From germline, CDR1 is SGHTA and CDR2 FQGNSA. V lost 5 bases to trimming and J lost 5 bases, with 16 bases between them. CDR3 length equals 14 residues. On this clone: What it recognizes is unknown.

Sequencing used immunoSEQ v3.0 at survey level. Some clones are missing from TCRdb's copy, which holds only in-frame ones; the method was immunoSEQ multiplex PCR. Found here are around 21,000 clones, about 85% of them singletons; the top ten hold almost 3.5%. This sequence originates from a woman aged 45-60 years with HIV. The specimen comprised unsorted PBMCs, sampled 1.9 years after starting antiretroviral therapy. The chain joins TRBV7-2 to TRBJ2-7; D may be TRBD1 (5 bases). In nucleotides, the CDR3 is TGTGCCAGCAGCCAAATAGGGGCCTTGGACGAGCAGTACTTC. Translating it yields CASSQIGALDEQYF.